This T cell receptor beta chain was profiled in a study of regulatory T cells in long-lasting Graves disease. In its sample, this clonotype was seen many times. Time point defined: newly diagnosed GD, antithyroid drugs for less than 3 months. Making the TCR library involved RNA that had been extracted from PBMCs. Through Arm-PCR of CDR3 regions and iRepertoire HTBI primers, TCR beta libraries were built. MiXCR was run by TCRdb on the multiplex PCR reads, yielding one entry per CDR3 protein. Found here are more than 300,000 distinct CDR3 sequences, around 16% of them singletons; the top ten hold around a fifth. V lost 2 bases and J lost 7, with 12 bases in between. The CDR3 runs 13 residues. Germline lookup yields CDR1 MNHEY and CDR2 SVGAGI.

The sample here was peripheral blood mononuclear cells (PBMCs), taken at new diagnosis, from a patient treated with antithyroid drugs. The genes are TRBV6-5 and TRBJ2-7; the D is unclear. The clonotype originates from a female donor with Graves disease. This CDR3 is CASSYDFMEEQYF. The CDR3, as DNA: TGTGCCAGCAGTTACGATTTTATGGAGGAGCAGTACTTC.